The 22 T cell receptor beta chains given below trace back to one sample, sequenced in a study of cytomegalovirus exposure and HLA in healthy donors. Here immunoSEQ multiplex PCR was the method, and the copy in TCRdb shows in-frame clones only, minus some. The data show some 60,000 clones, about 96% seen once. Sequencing was done on a sample of PBMCs. The receptors were gathered from a young man in good health and CMV-seronegative.

J is TRBJ2-7 and V is TRBV6-5; the match to TRBD2 covers 8 bases. Germline V gene sequence: CDR1 MNHEY, CDR2 SVGAGI. This CDR3 spans 15 amino acids. Unmatched junction bases numbered 6, after V lost 1 base and J lost 4 bases. For the CDR3, the DNA is TGTGCCAGCAGTTACTTTTCGGGAGGGGATTACGAGCAGTACTTC. Its protein product is CASSYFSGGDYEQYF.

The genes are TRBV6-5 and TRBJ1-1; weak D call: TRBD1 (5 bases). Germline CDR1 MNHEY, CDR2 SVGAGI. The CDR3 has 14 amino acids. V was shortened by 6 bases and J by 7 bases, with 18 bases between the two germline ends. In DNA form, the CDR3 reads TGTGCCAGCAGAAGCATGGGGGGAGAGGGTGAAGCTTTCTTT. Residues: CASRSMGGEGEAFF.

This clone has just one count. The V call is TRBV6-1, the J call TRBJ2-1; TRBD1 aligns across 12 bases. CDR3 size: 18 residues. CDR1 is MNHNS and CDR2 is SASEGT in the germline V gene. V shed 4 bases and J 9 bases; nucleotides not matched to a gene: 16. Written as DNA, the CDR3 is TGTGCCAGCAGTGCCGCCTCCTCCGGGACAGGGGGCAGGTCTGAGCAGTTCTTC. This translates into CASSAASSGTGGRSEQFF.

The chain carries TRBV2 and TRBJ1-1; TRBD1 might be the D (5 bases). CDR1 is SNHLY, CDR2 FYNNEI, per germline. Between the trimmed V and J ends, which lost 7 bases and 4 bases, there was a span of 10 bases. This CDR3 spans 12 amino acids. The CDR3 DNA is TGTGCCAGCATTAGGGGAGGCACTGAAGCTTTCTTT. It codes for CASIRGGTEAFF. The full variable domain, in which reference TRBV2 and TRBJ1-1 provide the parts outside the CDR3, is EPEVTQTPSHQVTQMGQEVILRCVPISNHLYFYWYRQILGQKVEFLVSFYNNEISEKSEIFDDQFSVERPDGSNFTLKIRSTKLEDSAMYFCASIRGGTEAFFGQGTRLTVV.

The rearrangement joins TRBV7-2 to TRBJ2-5; maybe TRBD2 (6 bases). Germline values: CDR1 SGHTA, CDR2 FQGNSA. The CDR3 is 13 residues long. V gave up 2 bases and J gave up 5 bases, with 9 bases separating them. The CDR3: CASSLTGDETQYF. The CDR3 DNA follows: TGTGCCAGCAGCTTAACGGGGGATGAGACCCAGTACTTC.

V gene TRBV9 combines with J gene TRBJ2-3, with a weak D call TRBD1 (5 bases). Germline V gene data show CDR1 as SGDLS and CDR2 as YYNGEE. The germline V and J ends were trimmed by 4 bases and 5 bases, with 14 bases remaining between them. The CDR3 is 14 amino acids. The CDR3 coding sequence is TGTGCCAGCAGCCCCAGGGTCTTTCAAGATACGCAGTATTTT. As protein: CASSPRVFQDTQYF.

J is TRBJ2-5 and V is TRBV18, with D perhaps matching TRBD2 (5 bases). The ends were cut back, 0 bases at V and 5 bases at J, with 13 bases in the middle. CDR1 is KGHSH, CDR2 LQKENI, per germline. CDR3 size: 15 residues. The CDR3 DNA reads as TGTGCCAGCTCACCACCGAGGCCTCCGGGGGAGACCCAGTACTTC. Protein: CASSPPRPPGETQYF. The entire variable domain, with the rest obtained from reference TRBV18 and TRBJ2-5, is as follows: NAGVMQNPRHLVRRRGQEARLRCSPMKGHSHVYWYRQLPEEGLKFMVYLQKENIIDESGMPKERFSAEFPKEGPSILRIQQVVRGDSAAYFCASSPPRPPGETQYFGPGTRLLVL.

V is TRBV27 and J is TRBJ2-1; 9 bases are shared with TRBD1. This CDR3 contains 17 residues. The germline gives CDR1 MNHEY, CDR2 SMNVEV (reference sequence). V shed 2 bases and J 9 bases; nucleotides not matched to a gene: 14. The DNA of the CDR3 is TGTGCCAGCAGTTTAACCGGACAGGGGACGCGAATCACTGAGCAGTTCTTC. Amino acid sequence: CASSLTGQGTRITEQFF.

This sequence joins TRBV30 and TRBJ2-3; 8 bases match TRBD2. Germline V gene lookup returns CDR1 GTSNPN and CDR2 SVGIG (reference sequence). The CDR3 totals 16 residues. V was pared by 0 bases and J by 4 bases, with 9 bases of the junction left unmatched. The CDR3 spells CAWSVVAGPSADTQYF. DNA of the CDR3: TGTGCCTGGAGTGTTGTAGCGGGGCCGTCTGCAGATACGCAGTATTTT.

The J gene is TRBJ2-7, the V gene TRBV6-5, with a weak D call TRBD1 (5 bases). The CDR3 spans 14 residues. Trimming removed 5 bases from V and 1 base from J, with 12 bases in between. Germline-derived CDR1 and CDR2 are MNHEY and SVGAGI. The CDR3 region has the DNA TGTGCCAGCAGTGACCCAAAGGGGTCCTACGAGCAGTACTTC. Protein product: CASSDPKGSYEQYF.

The CDR3 loop reads CASSQEGTRDTQYF. The CDR3 DNA reads as TGCGCCAGCAGCCAAGAGGGGACTCGAGATACGCAGTATTTT. This chain links TRBV4-3 with TRBJ2-3, with D maybe TRBD2 (6 bases). V was shortened by 0 bases and J by 5 bases, with 9 bases between the two germline ends. The CDR3 runs 14 residues. Germline V CDR1 and CDR2: LGHNA, YSLEER.

The chain recombines TRBV28 with TRBJ2-5; 11 bases fit TRBD2. The V and J ends lost 3 bases and 3 bases, in that order; junction bases with no gene match: 3. Germline V gene data show CDR1 as MDHEN and CDR2 as SYDVKM. The CDR3 loop spans 15 amino acids. CDR3 region: CASSFGTSGKETQYF. CDR3 DNA: TGTGCCAGCAGTTTCGGGACTAGCGGAAAAGAGACCCAGTACTTC.

The chain combines TRBV28 with TRBJ2-7, with 8 bases identical to TRBD1. J was trimmed by 0 bases and V by 5 bases; bases with no gene match: 6. This CDR3 contains 15 residues. Germline lookup yields CDR1 MDHEN and CDR2 SYDVKM. For the CDR3, the DNA is TGTGCCAGCAGTCCTTGGACAGGGCCCTCCTACGAGCAGTACTTC. Amino acids: CASSPWTGPSYEQYF.

This clone was observed once. The V and J genes are TRBV18 and TRBJ2-1; 7 bases are a match to TRBD1. From germline, CDR1 is KGHSH and CDR2 LQKENI. V was pared by 6 bases and J by 5 bases, with 10 bases of the junction left unmatched. CDR3 size: 15 residues. The CDR3 here is CASSPRGPTDNEQFF. The CDR3 DNA follows: TGTGCCAGCTCGCCAAGGGGGCCCACTGACAATGAGCAGTTCTTC.

The chain combines TRBV11-3 with TRBJ2-1; 8 bases match TRBD2. The CDR3 has 17 residues. The V segment lost 5 bases and the J segment 1 base; nucleotides outside the gene matches: 10. Per the germline V gene, CDR1 is SGHNT and CDR2 is YENEEA. DNA of the CDR3: TGTGCCAGCAGCCCGGCGGGACTAGGGACATCCTACAATGAGCAGTTCTTC. Protein sequence: CASSPAGLGTSYNEQFF.

V and J are TRBV10-3 and TRBJ1-5; D unresolved. The CDR3 has 15 residues. Between the trimmed V and J ends, which lost 0 bases and 6 bases, there was a span of 12 bases. Germline V gene lookup returns CDR1 ENHRY and CDR2 SYGVKD. CDR3 sequence: CAISESLGEGQPQHF. CDR3 bases: TGTGCCATCAGTGAGTCCCTTGGGGAGGGTCAGCCCCAGCATTTT.

In its sample, this clone was seen once. This chain connects TRBV9 to TRBJ2-3, with D perhaps TRBD2 (5 bases). Trimming removed 0 bases from V and 0 bases from J, with 11 bases in between. The CDR3 runs to 16 residues. CDR1 SGDLS and CDR2 YYNGEE come from the germline V gene. Written as DNA, the CDR3 is TGTGCCAGCAGCGTAGGAGGAGGCTCTAGCACAGATACGCAGTATTTT. Its translation: CASSVGGGSSTDTQYF.

This clone was seen only a few times. The chain links TRBV19 to TRBJ2-2; 8 positions match TRBD1. This CDR3 has 16 amino acids. V was clipped by 1 base and J by 6 bases; unmatched bases: 7. The germline gives CDR1 LNHDA, CDR2 SQIVND (reference sequence). The DNA of the CDR3 is TGTGCCAGTAGTATAGTGACAGGGGTTTTATCCGGGGAGCTGTTTTTT. Protein sequence: CASSIVTGVLSGELFF.

The chain joins TRBV9 to TRBJ2-7; 11 bases agree with TRBD1. The CDR3 length is 15 residues. Germline loops: CDR1 SGDLS, CDR2 YYNGEE. With 5 bases clipped from V and 3 bases from J, the junction kept 7 bases outside the gene matches. CDR3 nucleotide sequence: TGTGCCAGCAGTCTTGAGGACAGGGGGCTCTACGAGCAGTACTTC. Its protein is CASSLEDRGLYEQYF.

The CDR3 protein is CASSNTDTQYF. The CDR3 DNA sequence: TGTGCCAGTAGCAACACAGATACGCAGTATTTT. This chain links TRBV19 with TRBJ2-3; D unresolved. Germline lookup yields CDR1 LNHDA and CDR2 SQIVND (reference sequence). This CDR3 is 11 amino acids long. The V end lost 6 bases, the J end lost 2 bases, and 3 bases lay between the germline ends.

The sample holds one count of this clone. The chain couples TRBV30 to TRBJ2-5; D unresolved. Trimming left V 0 bases short and J 2 bases short, with 7 bases between. CDR1 is GTSNPN, CDR2 SVGIG, per germline (reference sequence). The CDR3 is made up of 13 amino acids. Here the CDR3 reads CAWSVGQQETQYF. In nucleotides, the CDR3 is TGTGCCTGGAGTGTTGGGCAGCAAGAGACCCAGTACTTC.

This sequence joins TRBV19 and TRBJ2-3; no reliable D call. The CDR3 consists of 15 residues. Trimming removed 4 bases from V and 1 base from J, with 12 bases in between. Germline V CDR1 and CDR2: LNHDA, SQIVND (reference sequence). In DNA form, the CDR3 reads TGTGCCAGTAGTAGCCAAATGGCAGGCACAGATACGCAGTATTTT. Protein sequence: CASSSQMAGTDTQYF. The full variable domain, its missing parts supplied by reference TRBV19 and TRBJ2-3, is DGGITQSPKYLFRKEGQNVTLSCEQNLNHDAMYWYRQDPGQGLRLIYYSQIVNDFQKGDIAEGYSVSREKKESFPLTVTSAQKNPTAFYLCASSSQMAGTDTQYFGPGTRLTVL.